This passage covers 27 T cell receptor beta chains from one sample sequenced in a study of T cell responses to AZD1222 COVID-19 vaccine. Data came from immunoSEQ multiplex PCR; TCRdb stores just in-frame clones and leaves some out. The table shows about 100,000 clones, with 80% to 90% occurring only once. The specimen comprised peripheral blood, sampled on day 0 of AZD1222 vaccination. These receptors came from an adult in good health.

The rearrangement links TRBV7-2 to TRBJ2-1; 13 bases are shared with TRBD2. Germline lookup yields CDR1 SGHTA and CDR2 FQGNSA. The CDR3 extends over 18 amino acids. Germline trimming cut 1 base from V and 8 bases from J; bases unmatched to any gene: 11. The CDR3 bases are TGTGCCAGCAGCTTAGAATCCCCAGGACTAGCGGGGGTATATGAGCAGTTCTTC. Translation gives CASSLESPGLAGVYEQFF.

The rearrangement links TRBV9 to TRBJ1-6; TRBD1 is a possible D gene (5 bases). Germline V lookup: CDR1 SGDLS, CDR2 YYNGEE. This CDR3 comprises 13 residues. V lost 5 bases to trimming and J lost 7 bases, with 10 bases between them. CDR3 loop: CASRAGTNSPLHF. In DNA, the CDR3 is TGTGCCAGCAGGGCCGGGACCAATTCACCCCTCCACTTT.

V usage is TRBV6-5 and J usage is TRBJ1-1; D gene unclear. This CDR3 is 13 amino acids long. Germline CDR1 MNHEY, CDR2 SVGAGI. V dropped 7 bases and J dropped 8 bases, with 17 bases sitting between them. DNA for the CDR3: TGTGCCAGCACCACCCCGGCGGGGAAGGAAGCTTTCTTT. It yields the protein CASTTPAGKEAFF.

This chain links TRBV18 with TRBJ2-7; 7 bases match TRBD1. The ends lost 1 base at V and 0 bases at J; junction bases unmatched: 6. The CDR3 spans 16 residues. Germline lookup yields CDR1 KGHSH and CDR2 LQKENI. In DNA form, the CDR3 reads TGTGCCAGCTCACCACGGAGCAGGGGGAGCTCCTACGAGCAGTACTTC. It translates to CASSPRSRGSSYEQYF.

The V gene is TRBV7-9, the J gene TRBJ2-7; D gene unclear. The CDR3 runs 14 residues. The V gene lost 4 bases and the J gene lost 1 base, with 11 bases spanning the gap. Germline-derived CDR1 and CDR2 are SEHNR and FQNEAQ (reference sequence). CDR3 in amino acids: CASSSRIDSYEQYF. DNA for the CDR3: TGTGCCAGCAGCTCTAGGATCGATTCCTACGAGCAGTACTTC.

V is TRBV30 and J is TRBJ1-2; weak D call: TRBD1 (5 bases). The V end was cut by 5 bases, the J end by 8 bases, with 15 bases between. Per germline, CDR1 GTSNPN and CDR2 SVGIG (reference sequence). This CDR3 comprises 12 residues. In DNA, the CDR3 is TGTGCCTGGGGGGCGACGGGTGGCGGCTACACCTTC. Translated: CAWGATGGGYTF.

The genes are TRBV11-2 and TRBJ1-2; 8 nucleotides match TRBD1. This CDR3 is 14 amino acids long. Germline CDR1 SGHAT, CDR2 FQNNGV. J was trimmed by 4 bases and V by 5 bases; bases with no gene match: 6. The CDR3 region has the DNA TGTGCCAGCAGCACAGGACAGGGTGGCTATGGCTACACCTTC. It is translated as CASSTGQGGYGYTF.

This sequence joins TRBV7-9 and TRBJ1-2, with D perhaps matching TRBD1 (6 bases). CDR3 length: 14 residues. V was trimmed by 6 bases and J by 2 bases, leaving 13 bases between them. CDR1 and CDR2 (germline): SEHNR, FQNEAQ (reference sequence). The CDR3 DNA sequence: TGTGCCAGCAGGAAGGGGGAGACGAACTATGGCTACACCTTC. Its translation is CASRKGETNYGYTF. Filled out from reference TRBV7-9 and TRBJ1-2, the complete variable domain reads DTGVSQNPRHKITKRGQNVTFRCDPISEHNRLYWYRQTLGQGPEFLTYFQNEAQLEKSRLLSDRFSAERPKGSFSTLEIQRTEQGDSAMYLCASRKGETNYGYTFGSGTRLTVV.

This clone appeared a single time. The J gene is TRBJ1-5, the V gene TRBV9; TRBD1 might be the D (6 bases). The CDR3 runs 14 residues. V shed 4 bases and J shed 6 bases, with 14 bases lying between them. Germline CDR1 reads SGDLS; CDR2 reads YYNGEE. CDR3 sequence reads: CASSSGGRGQPQHF. The CDR3 DNA sequence: TGTGCCAGCAGCAGCGGGGGGCGCGGTCAGCCCCAGCATTTT.

This clone has just a few counts. The chain couples TRBV5-1 to TRBJ1-1, with D unresolved. The germline V gene encodes CDR1 SGHRS and CDR2 YFSETQ. V lost 5 bases, J lost 7 bases, and 9 bases lay in between. CDR3 size: 11 residues. CDR3 nucleotides: TGCGCCAGCAGGGAATACGATGAAGCTTTCTTT. Amino acid sequence: CASREYDEAFF.

The chain carries TRBV9 and TRBJ1-3; D uncertain. The V gene lost 4 bases and the J gene lost 4 bases, with 18 bases spanning the gap. The CDR3 is 16 amino acids. The germline gives CDR1 SGDLS, CDR2 YYNGEE. The CDR3 loop reads CASSSASMGSGNTIYF. The CDR3, as DNA: TGTGCCAGCAGCAGTGCGAGCATGGGGTCCGGAAACACCATATATTTT.

This chain connects TRBV6-2 or TRBV6-3 to TRBJ2-7; weak D call: TRBD1 (8 bases). The CDR3 length is 15 residues. V was trimmed by 5 bases and J by 4 bases, leaving 18 bases between them. Germline values: CDR1 MNHEY, CDR2 SVGEGT. For the CDR3, the DNA is TGTGCCAGCAGTGATGGGACAGGACTAGGGTACGAGCAGTACTTC. Amino acids: CASSDGTGLGYEQYF.

The chain combines TRBV29-1 with TRBJ1-5, with 9 bases lining up with TRBD1. Germline CDR1 and CDR2: SQVTM and ANQGSEA. V lost 7 bases to trimming and J lost 4 bases; unmatched junction nucleotides: 11. There are 15 residues in the CDR3. The CDR3 DNA is TGCAGCGACCGCGATACTGGGACAGGGAATCAGCCCCAGCATTTT. It yields the protein CSDRDTGTGNQPQHF.

V usage is TRBV5-1 and J usage is TRBJ1-3, with D perhaps TRBD1 (5 bases). V lost 0 bases to trimming and J lost 1 base, with 8 bases between them. CDR3 size: 15 residues. Per the germline V gene, CDR1 is SGHRS and CDR2 is YFSETQ. The CDR3 is CASSLAGRSGNTIYF. In DNA form, the CDR3 reads TGCGCCAGCAGCTTGGCAGGGAGGTCTGGAAACACCATATATTTT.

The chain recombines TRBV4-2 with TRBJ1-6; D not resolved. The CDR3 extends over 15 amino acids. Germline V gene lookup returns CDR1 LGHNA and CDR2 YNFKEQ. The V end lost 1 base, the J end lost 9 bases, and 13 bases lay between the germline ends. The CDR3 DNA follows: TGTGCCAGCAGCCAAGGCCCGGGCATCGCTTCACCCCTCCACTTT. Translating gives CASSQGPGIASPLHF.

The CDR3: CASSQVPSGANVLTF. The CDR3 nucleotides are TGTGCCAGCAGCCAAGTTCCCTCTGGGGCCAACGTCCTGACTTTC. The J gene is TRBJ2-6, the V gene TRBV3-1 (or the pseudogene TRBV3-2); no definite D call. This CDR3 comprises 15 residues. In germline, CDR1 is LGHDT, CDR2 YNNKEL (reference sequence). V was cut by 1 base and J by 0 bases, with 4 bases left in between.

The V gene is TRBV6-2 or TRBV6-3, the J gene TRBJ2-7, with 13 bases aligning to TRBD2. The V gene end was trimmed by 5 bases and the J gene end by 6 bases; junction bases not matched to a gene: 7. Germline V gene lookup returns CDR1 MNHEY and CDR2 SVGEGT. The CDR3 runs 15 residues. The CDR3 spells CASSKTGLAGIEQYF. For the CDR3, the DNA is TGTGCCAGCAGTAAGACGGGACTAGCGGGAATCGAGCAGTACTTC.

The chain joins TRBV5-1 to TRBJ1-2, with D hard to call. Germline CDR1 SGHRS, CDR2 YFSETQ. The V end lost 0 bases, the J end lost 6 bases, and 12 bases lay between the germline ends. CDR3 length: 14 residues. Written as DNA, the CDR3 is TGCGCCAGCAGCTTGGCGGGCACAGAAAATGGCTACACCTTC. Translating gives CASSLAGTENGYTF.

This chain connects TRBV9 to TRBJ2-7; possible D gene TRBD2, 5 bases. Germline CDR1 is SGDLS and CDR2 is YYNGEE. The CDR3 consists of 14 residues. The V end lost 0 bases, the J end lost 1 base, and 8 bases lay between the germline ends. This CDR3 reads CASSVVGSSYEQYF. As DNA, the CDR3 is TGTGCCAGCAGCGTAGTTGGGAGTTCCTACGAGCAGTACTTC.

CDR3 nucleotides: TGTGCCAGCAAAAGGGAATATCGAGATGGGACTGAAGCTTTCTTT. This codes for CASKREYRDGTEAFF. The chain has TRBV2 and TRBJ1-1, with D hard to call. The CDR3 loop spans 15 amino acids. CDR1 SNHLY and CDR2 FYNNEI come from the germline V gene. The V gene lost 7 bases and the J gene lost 5 bases, with 20 bases spanning the gap.

Only one count was recorded for this clone. CDR3 sequence reads: CSVRDVGNTIYF. The DNA for the CDR3 is TGCAGCGTTCGGGACGTTGGAAACACCATATATTTT. The gene calls are TRBV29-1 and TRBJ1-3, with D possibly matching TRBD1 (5 bases). Germline V CDR1 and CDR2: SQVTM, ANQGSEA. The CDR3 contains 12 residues. V was clipped by 5 bases and J by 3 bases, with 8 bases between them.

This clone was counted once. The V and J genes are TRBV5-1 and TRBJ2-1; 10 nucleotides agree with TRBD2. The CDR3 length is 16 residues. Germline-derived CDR1 and CDR2 are SGHRS and YFSETQ. The J segment lost 6 bases and the V segment lost 0 bases, leaving 6 bases of the junction unmatched. CDR3 amino acids: CASSLGASGGTNEQFF. DNA of the CDR3: TGCGCCAGCAGCTTGGGGGCTAGCGGGGGCACCAATGAGCAGTTCTTC.

On this clone: At one end, the junction sequence differs from germline, possibly due to a read error. The chain has TRBV7-9 and TRBJ2-3; D is possibly TRBD2 (6 bases). The CDR3 is 12 amino acids. Germline V lookup: CDR1 SEHNR, CDR2 FQNEAQ (reference sequence). The CDR3 loop is CASSLEARDFNF. CDR3 sequence (DNA): TGTGCCAGCAGCTTAGAGGCCCGGGACTTCAATTTT.

The chain recombines TRBV24-1 with TRBJ1-2; TRBD1 aligns across 10 bases. With V trimmed by 9 bases and J by 7 bases, 16 bases remained unmatched. This CDR3 has 16 amino acids. The germline V gene has CDR1 KGHDR and CDR2 SFDVKD. CDR3 amino acids: CATEGDRGLLGFGYTF. CDR3 nucleotide sequence: TGTGCCACCGAGGGTGACAGGGGGCTTCTCGGATTTGGCTACACCTTC.

The rearrangement links TRBV18 to TRBJ2-1; the D gene is possibly TRBD2 (6 bases). This CDR3 has 20 amino acids. Trimming cost V 3 bases and J 0 bases, with 24 bases left between them. Germline-derived CDR1 and CDR2 are KGHSH and LQKENI. CDR3 nucleotides: TGTGCCAGCTCACCCGAGACCCCTATGGCGGGGTCCCGCTCCTACAATGAGCAGTTCTTC. Translated: CASSPETPMAGSRSYNEQFF. Supplemented by reference TRBV18 and TRBJ2-1, the full variable domain reads NAGVMQNPRHLVRRRGQEARLRCSPMKGHSHVYWYRQLPEEGLKFMVYLQKENIIDESGMPKERFSAEFPKEGPSILRIQQVVRGDSAAYFCASSPETPMAGSRSYNEQFFGPGTRLTVL.

This chain joins TRBV2 and TRBJ2-7; TRBD1 or TRBD2 may be the D gene (5 bases each). The CDR3 contains 12 residues. The ends were cut back, 10 bases at V and 2 bases at J, with 12 bases in the middle. Germline CDR1 SNHLY, CDR2 FYNNEI. The CDR3, as DNA: TGTGCCACCGGGACGGGAACCTACGAGCAGTACTTC. It translates to CATGTGTYEQYF.

The CDR3 is CASSLIGGGTDTQYF. DNA of the CDR3: TGCGCCAGCAGCTTGATTGGGGGTGGCACAGATACGCAGTATTTT. The chain links TRBV5-1 to TRBJ2-3, with D perhaps assigned TRBD1 or TRBD2 (5 bases each). The CDR3 runs to 15 residues. Per germline, CDR1 SGHRS and CDR2 YFSETQ. V lost 1 base to trimming and J lost 1 base, with 10 bases between them.